This passage covers 19 T cell receptor beta chains from one sample sequenced in a study of post-analysis software for immune sequencing data. General study points: TRBV5-6, TRBV5-1 and TRBV20-1 belonged to a set of roughly 5 TRBV segments that were more frequent in patients than controls.

TCR beta cDNA libraries had unique molecular identifiers. TCRdb ran MiXCR on the PCR reads and lists one entry per CDR3 protein. Of roughly 540,000 distinct CDR3 sequences listed, about a third are singletons. Antigens of these TCRs are unknown. Material for sequencing was blood. These receptors all stem from a girl under 18 with multiple sclerosis.

This chain links TRBV5-1 with TRBJ2-5; weak D call: TRBD1 (7 bases). Germline CDR1 is SGHRS and CDR2 is YFSETQ. The CDR3 extends over 15 amino acids. V gave up 4 bases and J gave up 3 bases, with 16 bases separating them. The CDR3 reads CASSITGAGKETQYF. The DNA of the CDR3 is TGCGCCAGCAGCATCACAGGGGCGGGAAAAGAGACCCAGTACTTC.

The rearrangement uses TRBV5-5 and TRBJ2-7; perhaps TRBD1 as D (5 bases). V shed 4 bases and J shed 4 bases, with 21 bases lying between them. The CDR3 is 16 residues long. In germline, CDR1 is SGHKS, CDR2 YYEKEE (reference sequence). The CDR3 DNA is TGTGCCAGCAGCACTCAGGGAATCTCTATCTTTTACGAGCAGTACTTC. It encodes CASSTQGISIFYEQYF.

This clonotype was detected a few times. This chain uses TRBV20-1 with TRBJ2-3; a weak D match, TRBD1 (5 bases). V lost 4 bases, J lost 2 bases, and 16 bases lay in between. Germline loops: CDR1 DFQATT, CDR2 SNEGSKA (reference sequence). The CDR3 has 15 residues. This CDR3 reads CSATAPTDPTDTQYF. Here the CDR3 DNA reads TGCAGTGCTACAGCACCGACAGACCCCACAGATACGCAGTATTTT.

A few counts support this clonotype. The CDR3 bases are TGTGCCAGCAGTTTATTGGCAGGGGGCAATGAGCAGTTCTTC. It codes for CASSLLAGGNEQFF. This sequence joins TRBV12-3 or TRBV12-4 and TRBJ2-1; TRBD1 matches 7 bases. The CDR3 runs to 14 residues. V dropped 2 bases and J dropped 6; count of bases not matched to a gene: 4.

This clonotype was seen only a few times. This rearrangement joins TRBV11-2 to TRBJ2-7, with 9 bases lining up with TRBD1. Germline-derived CDR1 and CDR2 are SGHAT and FQNNGV. CDR3 length: 15 residues. V was pared by 3 bases and J by 4 bases, with 7 bases of the junction left unmatched. The CDR3 region has the DNA TGTGCCAGCAGCTTGTCCCGGACAGGGGTTTACGAGCAGTACTTC. Protein sequence: CASSLSRTGVYEQYF. Based on the CDR3 plus reference TRBV11-2 and TRBJ2-7, the full variable domain is EAGVAQSPRYKIIEKRQSVAFWCNPISGHATLYWYQQILGQGPKLLIQFQNNGVVDDSQLPKDRFSAERLKGVDSTLKIQPAKLEDSAVYLCASSLSRTGVYEQYFGPGTRLTVT.

The CDR3 DNA sequence: TGTGCCAGCCTACTGGGGGAGCTGTTTTTT. Amino acids: CASLLGELFF. The genes are TRBV7-8 and TRBJ2-2, with unresolved D. The germline V gene encodes CDR1 SGHVS and CDR2 FQNEAQ. V was cut by 8 bases and J by 8 bases, with 6 bases left in between. There are 10 residues in the CDR3.

V and J are TRBV7-2 and TRBJ2-7; 11 bases fit TRBD2. The germline V gene encodes CDR1 SGHTA and CDR2 FQGNSA. CDR3 size: 15 residues. V dropped 1 base and J dropped 7; count of bases not matched to a gene: 6. CDR3 region: CASSLGGLAENEQYF. Written as DNA, the CDR3 is TGTGCCAGCAGCTTAGGGGGACTAGCGGAGAATGAGCAGTACTTC.

This chain joins TRBV7-9 and TRBJ1-1, with TRBD1 matching over 9 bases. Trimming removed 5 bases from V and 1 base from J; junction bases left unmatched: 8. Germline CDR1 and CDR2: SEHNR and FQNEAQ (reference sequence). The CDR3 is 16 residues long. In nucleotides, the CDR3 is TGTGCCAGCAGCACTGATCCGGGACAGGGGAACACTGAAGCTTTCTTT. It is translated as CASSTDPGQGNTEAFF.

In its sample, this clonotype was seen a few times. The chain carries TRBV20-1 and TRBJ1-1; D is perhaps TRBD1 (6 bases). CDR3 length: 11 residues. The V end lost 6 bases, the J end lost 3 bases, and 8 bases lay between the germline ends. The germline gives CDR1 DFQATT, CDR2 SNEGSKA (reference sequence). Here the CDR3 DNA reads TGCAGTGCCGGACAGCACACTGAAGCTTTCTTT. Amino acids: CSAGQHTEAFF.

This chain uses TRBV21-1 with TRBJ1-1; no DNA check was done on the table's D call, TRBD1. TRBV21-1 corresponds to a pseudogene. CDR3 length: 16 residues. The CDR3 sequence is CASSNHRGQIGTEAFF. CDR3 sequence (DNA): TGTGCCAGCAGCAACCATAGGGGACAGATCGGCACTGAAGCTTTCTTT.

V gene TRBV10-2 combines with J gene TRBJ2-7; 7 nucleotides agree with TRBD1. Germline V gene data show CDR1 as WSHSY and CDR2 as SAAADI. CDR3 length: 14 amino acids. With V trimmed by 8 bases and J by 0 bases, 7 bases remained unmatched. CDR3 DNA sequence: TGCGCCAGCGTTGACACAGGGGCCTCCTACGAGCAGTACTTC. Translating gives CASVDTGASYEQYF.

This clonotype was seen a few times. The chain combines TRBV20-1 with TRBJ2-1, with 7 bases that match TRBD1. The CDR3 covers 16 residues. Per germline, CDR1 DFQATT and CDR2 SNEGSKA (reference sequence). Unmatched junction bases numbered 14, after V lost 6 bases and J lost 3 bases. This CDR3 is CSAKTARDRFYNEQFF. The DNA for the CDR3 is TGCAGTGCAAAGACCGCGAGGGACAGATTCTACAATGAGCAGTTCTTC.

The table lists this clonotype with a few counts. J is TRBJ2-1 and V is TRBV20-1, with 9 nucleotides matching TRBD1. V lost 3 bases to trimming and J lost 4 bases; unmatched junction nucleotides: 7. Germline loops: CDR1 DFQATT, CDR2 SNEGSKA (reference sequence). The CDR3 runs 15 residues. Here the CDR3 reads CSARATTGGYNEQFF. Written as DNA, the CDR3 is TGCAGTGCTAGGGCTACGACAGGGGGTTACAATGAGCAGTTCTTC.

This clonotype occurred a few times. The chain couples TRBV28 to TRBJ2-7; TRBD1 agrees at 12 bases. The CDR3 loop spans 15 amino acids. Trimming at V came to 6 bases and at J to 9 bases, leaving 12 bases not matched to a gene. The V gene's germline CDR1 is MDHEN and CDR2 SYDVKM. The CDR3 is CASSTPGQGAIAQYF. The CDR3 nucleotides are TGTGCCAGCAGCACCCCGGGACAGGGGGCAATTGCGCAGTACTTC.

This clonotype was counted only a few times. The rearrangement joins TRBV9 to TRBJ1-2; D may be TRBD1 (5 bases). This CDR3 spans 17 amino acids. Trimming cost V 4 bases and J 6 bases, with 25 bases left between them. The V gene's germline CDR1 is SGDLS and CDR2 YYNGEE. This CDR3 reads CASSPSGASYRGDGYTF. The CDR3 DNA follows: TGTGCCAGCAGCCCCAGTGGGGCAAGTTATCGGGGCGATGGCTACACCTTC.

The V call is TRBV6-6, the J call TRBJ2-2, with D possibly matching TRBD2 (6 bases). V lost 7 bases to trimming and J lost 6 bases, with 15 bases between them. The CDR3 spans 14 residues. Germline V gene data show CDR1 as MNHNY and CDR2 as SVGAGI (reference sequence). This chain's CDR3 is CASKGAAGPGELFF. Written as DNA, the CDR3 is TGTGCCAGCAAAGGCGCGGCGGGGCCCGGGGAGCTGTTTTTT.

V is TRBV20-1 and J is TRBJ1-5; D perhaps matches TRBD1 (6 bases). The CDR3 contains 14 residues. CDR1 DFQATT and CDR2 SNEGSKA come from the germline V gene (reference sequence). V was pared by 6 bases and J by 7 bases, with 19 bases between. CDR3 residues: CSAAPGTKWQPQHF. The DNA for the CDR3 is TGCAGTGCAGCACCCGGGACAAAGTGGCAGCCCCAGCATTTT.

The chain is built from TRBV15 and TRBJ2-1; 7 positions match TRBD1. V dropped 0 bases and J dropped 2; count of bases not matched to a gene: 10. This CDR3 spans 18 amino acids. The germline gives CDR1 LNHNV, CDR2 YYDKDF (reference sequence). CDR3 residues: CATSRDMGQTTTYNEQFF. As DNA, the CDR3 is TGTGCCACCAGCAGAGATATGGGACAGACAACGACCTACAATGAGCAGTTCTTC.

This clonotype came up a few times. This chain joins TRBV5-1 and TRBJ2-1, with 7 bases identical to TRBD2. The J segment lost 0 bases and the V segment lost 5 bases, leaving 5 bases of the junction unmatched. The CDR3 totals 15 residues. Germline V gene sequence: CDR1 SGHRS, CDR2 YFSETQ. The CDR3 protein is CASSYRLASYNEQFF. CDR3 nucleotides: TGCGCCAGCAGTTATAGACTAGCCTCCTACAATGAGCAGTTCTTC. Based on the CDR3 plus reference TRBV5-1 and TRBJ2-1, the full variable domain is KAGVTQTPRYLIKTRGQQVTLSCSPISGHRSVSWYQQTPGQGLQFLFEYFSETQRNKGNFPGRFSGRQFSNSRSEMNVSTLELGDSALYLCASSYRLASYNEQFFGPGTRLTVL.